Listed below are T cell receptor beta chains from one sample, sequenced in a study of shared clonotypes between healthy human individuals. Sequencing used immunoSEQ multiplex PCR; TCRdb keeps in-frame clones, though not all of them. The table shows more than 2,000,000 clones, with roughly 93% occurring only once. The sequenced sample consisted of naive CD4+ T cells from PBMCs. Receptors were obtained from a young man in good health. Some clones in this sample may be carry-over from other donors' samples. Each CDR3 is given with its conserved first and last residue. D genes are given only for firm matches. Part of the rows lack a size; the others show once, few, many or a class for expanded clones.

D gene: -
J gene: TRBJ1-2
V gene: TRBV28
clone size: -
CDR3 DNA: TGTGCCAGCAGTCCCCGTTTGATGGCCCCACTTGGCTACACCTTC
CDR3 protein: CASSPRLMAPLGYTF

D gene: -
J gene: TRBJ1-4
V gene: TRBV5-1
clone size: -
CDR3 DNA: TGCGCCAGCAGCTTGGGAACAGCAACTAATGAAAAACTGTTTTTT
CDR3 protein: CASSLGTATNEKLFF

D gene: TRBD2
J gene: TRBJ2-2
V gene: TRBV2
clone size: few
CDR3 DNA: TGTGCCAGCAGGAGGACTAGCGGGGGGACCGGGGAGCTGTTTTTT
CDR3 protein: CASRRTSGGTGELFF

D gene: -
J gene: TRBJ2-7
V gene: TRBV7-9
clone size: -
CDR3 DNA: TGTGCCAGCGGAATTAGCGGAACCTACGAGCAGTACTTC
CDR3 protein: CASGISGTYEQYF

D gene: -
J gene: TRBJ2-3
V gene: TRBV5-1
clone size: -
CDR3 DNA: TGCGCCAGCAGCTTGTCTCGTACCACAGATACGCAGTATTTT
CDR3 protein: CASSLSRTTDTQYF

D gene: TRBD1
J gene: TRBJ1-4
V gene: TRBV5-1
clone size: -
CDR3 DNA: TGCGCCAGCAGCTTCCGGACAGGGAATAATGAAAAACTGTTTTTT
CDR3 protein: CASSFRTGNNEKLFF

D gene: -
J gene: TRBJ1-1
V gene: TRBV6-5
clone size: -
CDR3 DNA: TGTGCCAGCAGTTACCGGGGAAGTGCCACTGAAGCTTTCTTT
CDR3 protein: CASSYRGSATEAFF

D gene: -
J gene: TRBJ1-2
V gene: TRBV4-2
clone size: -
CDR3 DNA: TGTGCCAGCAGCCAAACTCACATGGACAATAACTATGGCTACACCTTC
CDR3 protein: CASSQTHMDNNYGYTF

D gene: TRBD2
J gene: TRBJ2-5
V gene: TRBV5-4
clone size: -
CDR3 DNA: TGTGCCAGCAGCTTTAGCGGGAGGGAGGAGACCCAGTACTTC
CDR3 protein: CASSFSGREETQYF

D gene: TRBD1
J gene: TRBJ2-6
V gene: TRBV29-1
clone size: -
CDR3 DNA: TGCAGCGCGGGCCGGGACAGGGCTTCTGGGGCCAACGTCCTGACTTTC
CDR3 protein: CSAGRDRASGANVLTF

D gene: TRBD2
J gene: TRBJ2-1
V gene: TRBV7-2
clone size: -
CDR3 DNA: TGTGCCAGCAGCTTTGGCGGGAGCTCCTACAATGAGCAGTTCTTC
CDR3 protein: CASSFGGSSYNEQFF

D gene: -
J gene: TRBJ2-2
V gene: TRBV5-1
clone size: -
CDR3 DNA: TGCGCCAGCAGCTTGCGATCCGAAGGCGGGGAGCTGTTTTTT
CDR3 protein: CASSLRSEGGELFF

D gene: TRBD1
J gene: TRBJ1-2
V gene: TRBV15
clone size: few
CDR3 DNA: TGTGCCACCAGCATCGGAAGGGGGCGCGCAGACTATGGCTACACCTTC
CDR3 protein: CATSIGRGRADYGYTF

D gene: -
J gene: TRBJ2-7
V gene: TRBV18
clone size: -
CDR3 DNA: TGTGCCAGCTCTCCTCAGGGGCCTCCCAACGAGCAGTACTTC
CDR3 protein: CASSPQGPPNEQYF

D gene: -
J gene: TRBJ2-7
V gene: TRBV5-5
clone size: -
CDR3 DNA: TGTGCCAGCAGCTTGGGAGGAGACGAGCAGTACTTC
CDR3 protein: CASSLGGDEQYF

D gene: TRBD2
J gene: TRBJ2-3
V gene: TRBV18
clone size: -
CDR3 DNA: TGTGCCAGCTCACGGAGCGTAACTAGCGGGACCACAGATACGCAGTATTTT
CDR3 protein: CASSRSVTSGTTDTQYF

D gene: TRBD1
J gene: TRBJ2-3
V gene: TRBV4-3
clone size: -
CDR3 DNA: TGCGCCAGCAGCCAATTCCCAGCCGGGACAGGCACAGATACGCAGTATTTT
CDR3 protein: CASSQFPAGTGTDTQYF

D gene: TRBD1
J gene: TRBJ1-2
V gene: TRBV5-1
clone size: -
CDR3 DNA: TGCGCCAGCAGGGCCGGGACAGGGGGCGCTGAGGGCTATGGCTACACCTTC
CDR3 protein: CASRAGTGGAEGYGYTF

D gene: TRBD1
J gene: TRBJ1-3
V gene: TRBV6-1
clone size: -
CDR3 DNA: TGTGCCAGCAGTGAATTTTCCGGGACAGCAACCCTTAGAAACACCATATATTTT
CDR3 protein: CASSEFSGTATLRNTIYF

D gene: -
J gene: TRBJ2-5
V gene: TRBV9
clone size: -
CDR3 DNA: TGTGCCAGCAGCGTGTTGGCGGACCAAGAGACCCAGTACTTC
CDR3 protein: CASSVLADQETQYF

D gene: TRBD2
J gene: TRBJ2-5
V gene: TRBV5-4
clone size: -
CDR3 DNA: TGTGCCAGCAGCTCCCCTATAGCGGGAGGGGAGACCCAGTACTTC
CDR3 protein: CASSSPIAGGETQYF

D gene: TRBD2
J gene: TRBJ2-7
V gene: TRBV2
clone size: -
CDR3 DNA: TGTGCCAGCATTGCGGGAGTGTTCTACGAGCAGTACTTC
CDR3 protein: CASIAGVFYEQYF

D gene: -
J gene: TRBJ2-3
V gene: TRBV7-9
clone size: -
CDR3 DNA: TGTGCCAGCAGCCGGGGACGGACCAGCACAGATACGCAGTATTTT
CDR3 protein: CASSRGRTSTDTQYF

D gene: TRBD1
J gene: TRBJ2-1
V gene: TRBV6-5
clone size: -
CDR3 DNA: TGTGCCAGCAGTTTAACAGGGGCCCCCCCCTACAATGAGCAGTTCTTC
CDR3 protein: CASSLTGAPPYNEQFF

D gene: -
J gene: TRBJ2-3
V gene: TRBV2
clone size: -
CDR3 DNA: TGTGCCAGCAGAGGCGGGGCTAGCACAGATACGCAGTATTTT
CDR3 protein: CASRGGASTDTQYF

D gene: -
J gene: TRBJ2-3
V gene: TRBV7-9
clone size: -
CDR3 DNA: TGTGCCAGCAGCTTGTCAGGGCCCACAGATACGCAGTATTTT
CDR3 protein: CASSLSGPTDTQYF

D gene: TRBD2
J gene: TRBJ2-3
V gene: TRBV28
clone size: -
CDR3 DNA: TGTGCCAGCAGTCAAGTTAGCGGGGCCCGCACAGATACGCAGTATTTT
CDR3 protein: CASSQVSGARTDTQYF

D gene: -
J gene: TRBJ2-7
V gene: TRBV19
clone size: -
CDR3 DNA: TGTGCCAGTAGTATTTCCGTTGGGGGACGGTCCTACGAGCAGTACTTC
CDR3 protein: CASSISVGGRSYEQYF

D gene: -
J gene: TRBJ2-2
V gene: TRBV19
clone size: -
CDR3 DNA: TGTGCCAGTAGTATAATCGGCTCCGGGGAGCTGTTTTTT
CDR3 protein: CASSIIGSGELFF

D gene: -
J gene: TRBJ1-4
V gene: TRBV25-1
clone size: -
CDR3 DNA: TGTGCCAGCGGGACCTCAACTAATGAAAAACTGTTTTTT
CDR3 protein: CASGTSTNEKLFF

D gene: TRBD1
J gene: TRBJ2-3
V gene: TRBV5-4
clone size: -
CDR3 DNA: TGTGCCAGCAGGCCAAACACCGGGACAGGCACAGATACGCAGTATTTT
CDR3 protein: CASRPNTGTGTDTQYF

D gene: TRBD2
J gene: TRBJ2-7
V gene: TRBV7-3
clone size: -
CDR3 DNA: TGTGCCAGCAGCTTAACAGGCGGGGGAACCAACGAGCAGTACTTC
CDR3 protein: CASSLTGGGTNEQYF

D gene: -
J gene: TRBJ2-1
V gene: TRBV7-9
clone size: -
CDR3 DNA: TGTGCCAGCAGCTTAGTTTCTTTATCTAGCGATCGAATTGGTGAGCAGTTCTTC
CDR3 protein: CASSLVSLSSDRIGEQFF

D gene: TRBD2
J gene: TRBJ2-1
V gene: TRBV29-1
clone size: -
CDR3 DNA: TGCAGCGCCCTAGGGCATGCGGGAGGTTCCTACAATGAGCAGTTCTTC
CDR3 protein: CSALGHAGGSYNEQFF

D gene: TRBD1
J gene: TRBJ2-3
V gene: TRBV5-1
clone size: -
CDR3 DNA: TGCGCCAGCAGCTTGATTGGCAGGGGGCCTACAGATACGCAGTATTTT
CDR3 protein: CASSLIGRGPTDTQYF

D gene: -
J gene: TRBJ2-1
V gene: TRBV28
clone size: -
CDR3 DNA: TGTGCCAGCAGTCCCTCCGGCGGACTACTCTACAATGAGCAGTTCTTC
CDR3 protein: CASSPSGGLLYNEQFF

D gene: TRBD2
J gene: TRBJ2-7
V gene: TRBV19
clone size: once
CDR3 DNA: TGTGCCAGTAGTAAGGGACTAGCGGTCTACGAGCAGTACTTC
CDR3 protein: CASSKGLAVYEQYF

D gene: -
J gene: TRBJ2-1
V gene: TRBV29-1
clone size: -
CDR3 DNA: TGCAGCGTTGAAGATTGGAGGCAGGGGGGATCGAATGAGCAGTTCTTC
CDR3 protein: CSVEDWRQGGSNEQFF

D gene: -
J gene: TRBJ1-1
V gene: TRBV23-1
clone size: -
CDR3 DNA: TGCGCCAGCAGTACCTTTGGGGTCATACTCCCTGTGAACACTGAAGCTTTCTTT
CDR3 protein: CASSTFGVILPVNTEAFF

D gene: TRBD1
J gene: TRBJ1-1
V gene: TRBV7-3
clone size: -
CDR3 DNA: TGTGCCAGCAGCTTAAGACAGGGGAACACTGAAGCTTTCTTT
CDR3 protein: CASSLRQGNTEAFF

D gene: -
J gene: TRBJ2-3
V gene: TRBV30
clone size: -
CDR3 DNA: TGTGCCTGGAGTGTCGGAACCGTCAATACGCAGTATTTT
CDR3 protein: CAWSVGTVNTQYF

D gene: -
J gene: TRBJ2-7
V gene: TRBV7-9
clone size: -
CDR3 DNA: TGTGCCAGCAGCTTACAACTCCGGGGACCAAAAACCTACGAGCAGTACTTC
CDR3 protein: CASSLQLRGPKTYEQYF

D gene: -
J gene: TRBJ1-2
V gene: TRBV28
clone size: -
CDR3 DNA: TGTGCCAGCACTCTATGGGGGGGCAGGGCAGACTATGGCTACACCTTC
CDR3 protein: CASTLWGGRADYGYTF

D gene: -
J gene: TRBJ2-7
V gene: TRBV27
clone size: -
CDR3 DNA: TGTGCCAGCAGTTTACTGACAGTGGGCGAGCAGTACTTC
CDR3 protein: CASSLLTVGEQYF

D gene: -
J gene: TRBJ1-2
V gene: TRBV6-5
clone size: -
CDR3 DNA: TGTGCCAGCAGTTACTCGTACAAGCCCCACTATGGCTACACCTTC
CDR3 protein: CASSYSYKPHYGYTF

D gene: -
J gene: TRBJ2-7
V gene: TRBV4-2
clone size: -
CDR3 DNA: TGTGCCAGCAGCCAGGGGGGTTTCGAGCAGTACTTC
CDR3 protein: CASSQGGFEQYF

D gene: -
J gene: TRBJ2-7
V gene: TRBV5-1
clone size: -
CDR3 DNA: TGCGCCAGCAGCTTGCGAGGGGACACCTACGAGCAGTACTTC
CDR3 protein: CASSLRGDTYEQYF

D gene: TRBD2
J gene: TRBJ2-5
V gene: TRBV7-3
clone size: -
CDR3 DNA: TGTGCCAGCAGCTTAGGAGCGGGAGGGGTGGAGACCCAGTACTTC
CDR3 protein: CASSLGAGGVETQYF

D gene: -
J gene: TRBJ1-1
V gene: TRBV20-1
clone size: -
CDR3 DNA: TGCAGTGCTAGAGATACGACTGAAGCTTTCTTT
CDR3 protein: CSARDTTEAFF